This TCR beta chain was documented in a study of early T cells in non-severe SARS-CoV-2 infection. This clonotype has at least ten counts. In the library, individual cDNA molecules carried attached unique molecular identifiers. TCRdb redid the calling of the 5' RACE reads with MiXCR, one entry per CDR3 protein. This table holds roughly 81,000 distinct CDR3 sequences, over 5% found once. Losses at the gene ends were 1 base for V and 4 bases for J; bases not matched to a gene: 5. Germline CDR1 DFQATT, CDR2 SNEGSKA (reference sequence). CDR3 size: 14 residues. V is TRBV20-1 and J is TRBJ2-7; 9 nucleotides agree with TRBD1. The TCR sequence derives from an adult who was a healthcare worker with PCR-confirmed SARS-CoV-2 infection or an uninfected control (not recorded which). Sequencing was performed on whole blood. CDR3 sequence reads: CSARGTGEVYEQYF. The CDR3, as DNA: TGCAGTGCTAGAGGGACAGGGGAGGTGTACGAGCAGTACTTC.